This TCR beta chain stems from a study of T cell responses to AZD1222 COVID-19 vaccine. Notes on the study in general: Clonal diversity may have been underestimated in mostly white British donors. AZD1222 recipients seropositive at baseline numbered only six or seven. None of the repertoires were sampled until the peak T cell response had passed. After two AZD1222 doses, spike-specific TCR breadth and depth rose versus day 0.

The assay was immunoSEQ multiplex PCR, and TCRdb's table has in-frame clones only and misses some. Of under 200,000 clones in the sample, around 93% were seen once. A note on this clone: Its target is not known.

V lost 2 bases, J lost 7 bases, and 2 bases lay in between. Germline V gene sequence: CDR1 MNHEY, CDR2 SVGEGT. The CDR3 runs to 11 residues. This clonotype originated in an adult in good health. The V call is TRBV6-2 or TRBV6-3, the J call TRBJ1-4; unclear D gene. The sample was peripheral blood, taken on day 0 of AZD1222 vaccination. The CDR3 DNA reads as TGTGCCAGCAGTTACACTGAAAAACTGTTTTTT. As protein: CASSYTEKLFF.